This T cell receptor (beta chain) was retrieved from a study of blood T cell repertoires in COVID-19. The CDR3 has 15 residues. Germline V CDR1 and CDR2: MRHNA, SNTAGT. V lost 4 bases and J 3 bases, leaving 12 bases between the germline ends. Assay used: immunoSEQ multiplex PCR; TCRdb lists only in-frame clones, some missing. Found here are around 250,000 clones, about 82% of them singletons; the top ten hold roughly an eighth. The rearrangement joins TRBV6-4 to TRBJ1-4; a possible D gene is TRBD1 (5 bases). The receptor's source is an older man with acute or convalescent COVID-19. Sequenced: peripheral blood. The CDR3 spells CASSAGGTANEKLFF. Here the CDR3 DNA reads TGTGCCAGCAGTGCAGGCGGGACGGCTAATGAAAAACTGTTTTTT.